These 24 T cell receptor beta chains were sequenced from one sample in a study of graft-versus-host responses after intestinal transplantation. Using immunoSEQ multiplex PCR, the repertoire was profiled, and TCRdb retains in-frame clones only, with some absent. Here the sample spans tens of thousands of clones, more than 85% being singletons. No antigen is known for these receptors. The sequenced sample was unstimulated CD8+ T cells sorted from spleen or lymph node cells, obtained before intestinal transplant. Receptors were obtained from a human donor who received an intestinal transplant.

The CDR3, as DNA: TGTGCCAGCAGCTTGGGTGCCGGTCCAGAGACCCAGTACTTC. Residues: CASSLGAGPETQYF. The rearrangement joins TRBV5-8 to TRBJ2-5; no definite D call. Germline V CDR1 and CDR2: SGHTS, YDEGEE. Trimming cost V 0 bases and J 4 bases, with 10 bases left between them. The CDR3 length is 14 residues.

The rearrangement joins TRBV19 to TRBJ2-1; 7 nucleotides match TRBD2. This CDR3 contains 12 residues. The germline CDR1 and CDR2 sequences are LNHDA and SQIVND (reference sequence). J lost 13 bases, V lost 3 bases, and 6 bases had no gene match. The CDR3 nucleotides read TGTGCCAGTAGTATGATCACGGGGGGTCAGTTCTTC. The encoded protein is CASSMITGGQFF.

This chain connects TRBV5-6 to TRBJ1-3, with D unresolved. V shed 0 bases and J shed 4 bases, with 8 bases lying between them. Germline-derived CDR1 and CDR2 are SGHDT and YYEEEE. This CDR3 is built from 14 residues. CDR3 amino acids: CASSLAPQGNTIYF. The CDR3 DNA reads TGTGCCAGCAGCTTGGCCCCACAGGGAAACACCATATATTTT.

This chain connects TRBV30 to TRBJ2-7, with TRBD2 identical over 10 bases. Per the germline V gene, CDR1 is GTSNPN and CDR2 is SVGIG (reference sequence). Unmatched junction bases numbered 5, after V lost 4 bases and J lost 2 bases. This CDR3 has 14 amino acids. DNA of the CDR3: TGTGCCTGGACTAGCGGGGGATTGACCTACGAGCAGTACTTC. Its translation: CAWTSGGLTYEQYF.

The genes are TRBV7-9 and TRBJ1-1; 7 nucleotides align to TRBD1. Germline lookup yields CDR1 SEHNR and CDR2 FQNEAQ (reference sequence). This CDR3 has 16 residues. V shed 1 base, J shed 8 bases, and the junction held 13 bases outside the gene matches. The CDR3 is CASSLVSSTGFTEAFF. The DNA of the CDR3 is TGTGCCAGCAGCTTAGTAAGTTCGACAGGGTTTACCGAAGCTTTCTTT.

This chain uses TRBV28 with TRBJ1-1, with TRBD1 as a possible D gene (6 bases). Germline V gene lookup returns CDR1 MDHEN and CDR2 SYDVKM. Trimming stripped 8 bases from V and 3 bases from J, with 13 bases between. The CDR3 covers 13 residues. The DNA for the CDR3 is TGTGCCAGCGGCGAATGGGGGCACACTGAAGCTTTCTTT. It yields the protein CASGEWGHTEAFF.

CDR3 nucleotides: TGCGCCAGCAGCCAAGTTTCGGGGAACACTGAAGCTTTCTTT. Amino acids: CASSQVSGNTEAFF. The V gene is TRBV4-1, the J gene TRBJ1-1, with unresolved D. Deletions cut 1 base from V and 1 base from J, with 7 bases between. CDR1 and CDR2 (germline): MGHRA, YSYEKL. The CDR3 is made up of 14 amino acids.

The V and J genes are TRBV6-1 and TRBJ2-7; 10 nucleotides match TRBD1. Germline V gives CDR1 MNHNS, CDR2 SASEGT. V dropped 5 bases and J dropped 6; count of bases not matched to a gene: 7. This CDR3 is built from 14 residues. CDR3 sequence (DNA): TGTGCCAGCAGTCCCGGGACAGGGGCCGTCGAGCAGTACTTC. Its translation: CASSPGTGAVEQYF.

J is TRBJ2-1 and V is TRBV7-2, with 10 bases lining up with TRBD2. The V gene's germline CDR1 is SGHTA and CDR2 FQGNSA. Trimming at V came to 3 bases and at J to 10 bases, leaving 9 bases not matched to a gene. The CDR3 spans 15 residues. This CDR3 reads CASSFGAGGVREQFF. For the CDR3, the DNA is TGTGCCAGCAGCTTTGGAGCGGGAGGGGTGAGGGAGCAGTTCTTC.

The chain is built from TRBV4-1 and TRBJ1-2; D unclear. CDR1 is MGHRA, CDR2 YSYEKL, per germline. The CDR3 totals 16 residues. Trimming took off 0 bases at V and 0 bases at J, with 11 bases between the two ends. CDR3: CASSQDLFSANYGYTF. CDR3 DNA: TGCGCCAGCAGCCAAGATCTCTTTTCGGCTAACTATGGCTACACCTTC.

The rearrangement joins TRBV4-2 to TRBJ1-1; TRBD1 matches at 7 bases. The J segment lost 8 bases and the V segment lost 5 bases, leaving 11 bases of the junction unmatched. CDR1 is LGHNA, CDR2 YNFKEQ, per germline. The CDR3 extends over 14 amino acids. The CDR3 is CASSKGAGGEEAFF. The CDR3 DNA follows: TGTGCCAGCAGCAAAGGGGCAGGGGGTGAGGAAGCTTTCTTT.

On this clone itself: This specimen includes other DNA sequences encoding the same CDR3. The rearrangement links TRBV9 to TRBJ2-3, with D unresolved. The CDR3 runs 14 residues. The V end was cut by 0 bases, the J end by 1 base, with 6 bases between. The germline V gene encodes CDR1 SGDLS and CDR2 YYNGEE. In DNA form, the CDR3 reads TGTGCCAGCAGCGTAGCGAGTGGCACAGATACGCAGTATTTT. Translation: CASSVASGTDTQYF.

The chain couples TRBV25-1 to TRBJ2-3, with a tentative D call TRBD1 (5 bases). The CDR3 is 16 residues long. Trimming shortened V by 3 bases and J by 0 bases, and 13 bases separated the two germline ends. Germline V lookup: CDR1 MGHDK, CDR2 SYGVNS. Written as DNA, the CDR3 is TGTGCCAGCAGTGAGGTATTGGACACAAGCACAGATACGCAGTATTTT. Translation: CASSEVLDTSTDTQYF.

V and J are TRBV6-5 and TRBJ1-1; weak D call: TRBD1 (6 bases). Trimming shortened V by 2 bases and J by 5 bases, and 12 bases separated the two germline ends. The CDR3 covers 14 residues. Per the germline V gene, CDR1 is MNHEY and CDR2 is SVGAGI. The chain's CDR3 is CASSYQIQGTEAFF. The CDR3 DNA follows: TGTGCCAGCAGTTACCAAATACAGGGAACTGAAGCTTTCTTT.

This clone has just one count. This chain joins TRBV5-5 and TRBJ2-1; D is perhaps TRBD2 (6 bases). CDR3 length equals 16 residues. V lost 2 bases and J lost 0, with 12 bases in between. Germline V gene data show CDR1 as SGHKS and CDR2 as YYEKEE (reference sequence). The chain's CDR3 is CASSFYAGSSYNEQFF. The CDR3 DNA reads as TGTGCCAGCAGCTTTTATGCGGGAAGCTCCTACAATGAGCAGTTCTTC.

CDR3 nucleotide sequence: TGTGCCAGCAGCTTAGTAAGTTGGGGGAGGGACACTGAAGCTTTCTTT. This encodes CASSLVSWGRDTEAFF. This chain connects TRBV11-2 to TRBJ1-1; perhaps TRBD1 as D (5 bases). CDR3 length: 16 amino acids. V dropped 1 base and J dropped 3 bases, with 15 bases sitting between them. Per the germline V gene, CDR1 is SGHAT and CDR2 is FQNNGV.

Notes on this clone: This CDR3 is also generated by other DNA sequences in the sample. The gene calls are TRBV27 and TRBJ1-5; D might be TRBD1 (5 bases). The CDR3 is made up of 13 amino acids. The germline V and J ends were trimmed by 4 bases and 7 bases, with 11 bases remaining between them. Germline CDR1 is MNHEY and CDR2 is SMNVEV (reference sequence). CDR3 nucleotide sequence: TGTGCCAGCAGTTATGGGGGGGGGCAGCCCCAGCATTTT. Its protein is CASSYGGGQPQHF.

V and J are TRBV27 and TRBJ1-1; TRBD1 matches 8 bases. The CDR3 covers 15 residues. After removal of 5 bases from V and 0 bases from J, the junction contained 5 bases not matched to a gene. Germline lookup yields CDR1 MNHEY and CDR2 SMNVEV (reference sequence). CDR3 loop: CASSPRQGMNTEAFF. CDR3 bases: TGTGCCAGCAGTCCCAGACAGGGGATGAACACTGAAGCTTTCTTT.

About this clone: This sample includes further DNA sequences coding for the same CDR3. J is TRBJ2-7 and V is TRBV7-8; TRBD2 might be the D (5 bases). With 2 bases removed from V and 4 bases from J, the gap between germline ends came to 9 bases. The CDR3 contains 13 residues. Germline lookup yields CDR1 SGHVS and CDR2 FQNEAQ. The CDR3, as DNA: TGTGCCAGCAGCTTAAGAGGGCCTTACGAGCAGTACTTC. It specifies CASSLRGPYEQYF. Together with reference TRBV7-8 and TRBJ2-7, the CDR3 gives the full variable domain: GAGVSQSPRYKVAKRGQDVALRCDPISGHVSLFWYQQALGQGPEFLTYFQNEAQLDKSGLPSDRFFAERPEGSVSTLKIQRTQQEDSAVYLCASSLRGPYEQYFGPGTRLTVT.

In DNA, the CDR3 is TGTGCCAGCGCCTACAGGGGGCGAATCACTGAAGCTTTCTTT. Its protein is CASAYRGRITEAFF. The chain combines TRBV18 with TRBJ1-1, with TRBD1 identical over 9 bases. There are 14 residues in the CDR3. Germline V gives CDR1 KGHSH, CDR2 LQKENI. With 8 bases clipped from V and 4 bases from J, the junction kept 8 bases outside the gene matches.

The chain employs TRBV15 and TRBJ1-2; a possible D gene is TRBD1 (5 bases). Trimming removed 0 bases from V and 2 bases from J, with 10 bases in between. This CDR3 spans 15 amino acids. Germline values: CDR1 LNHNV, CDR2 YYDKDF (reference sequence). The DNA for the CDR3 is TGTGCCACCAGCAGAGATTGGGGCCCCAACTATGGCTACACCTTC. This codes for CATSRDWGPNYGYTF.

The chain uses TRBV7-9 and TRBJ2-7; D is uncertain. Germline CDR1 and CDR2: SEHNR and FQNEAQ (reference sequence). This CDR3 spans 13 amino acids. Trimming pared 5 bases from V and 6 bases from J, leaving 14 bases between. The CDR3 DNA sequence: TGTGCCAGCAGCCCGACATCTCTGGGCGAGCAGTACTTC. The encoded protein is CASSPTSLGEQYF.

The chain combines TRBV10-2 with TRBJ2-7; 7 bases are shared with TRBD2. J lost 6 bases, V lost 2 bases, and 4 bases had no gene match. The CDR3 extends over 13 amino acids. Germline V gene lookup returns CDR1 WSHSY and CDR2 SAAADI. CDR3 nucleotide sequence: TGCGCCAGCAGTGAGGGGAGGGGAGTCGAGCAGTACTTC. Translation gives CASSEGRGVEQYF.

The J gene is TRBJ2-1, the V gene TRBV27; 8 bases are shared with TRBD2. Per the germline V gene, CDR1 is MNHEY and CDR2 is SMNVEV (reference sequence). The CDR3 is 18 amino acids. V lost 6 bases to trimming and J lost 0 bases; unmatched junction nucleotides: 13. CDR3 protein: CASRPKPGLGGSYNEQFF. CDR3 in DNA: TGTGCCAGCAGACCAAAACCGGGACTAGGTGGCTCCTACAATGAGCAGTTCTTC.